These 11 T cell receptor beta chains were sequenced from one sample in a study of beta chain features in type 1 diabetes. Overall study results and limits: People with Type 1 diabetes carried modestly yet significantly shorter TCRB CDR3s in all four CD4+ subsets.

Isolated RNA was reverse transcribed in full, so expressed TCRB transcripts were sequenced. The table came from immunoSEQ multiplex PCR; TCRdb's copy has only in-frame clones and leaves some out. The profile shows hundreds of thousands of clones, about 15% of them singletons. These receptors are not linked to any known antigen. Material: naive CD4+ T cells from blood. These receptors were collected from a man between 18 and 35 years old with type 1 diabetes.

The V gene is TRBV5-1, the J gene TRBJ2-5; 14 nucleotides agree with TRBD2. The CDR3 is 17 residues long. V trimming: 4 bases; J trimming: 1 base; junction bases outside the gene matches: 6. Germline V lookup: CDR1 SGHRS, CDR2 YFSETQ. The CDR3: CASSLGLAGGIQETQYF. The CDR3 coding sequence is TGCGCCAGCAGCCTAGGACTAGCGGGAGGCATCCAAGAGACCCAGTACTTC.

This clone was picked up a small number of times. This rearrangement joins TRBV5-1 to TRBJ2-1, with 8 positions matching TRBD1. Germline CDR1 and CDR2: SGHRS and YFSETQ. The trim removed 4 bases at V and 5 bases at J, leaving 11 bases unmatched. The CDR3 has 16 residues. CDR3 in amino acids: CASSPLGQGGNNEQFF. CDR3 DNA sequence: TGCGCCAGCAGCCCTTTAGGACAGGGTGGAAACAATGAGCAGTTCTTC.

The genes are TRBV4-1 and TRBJ2-2; TRBD2 matches 12 bases. The CDR3 consists of 17 residues. Germline V lookup: CDR1 MGHRA, CDR2 YSYEKL. V shed 1 base, J shed 6 bases, and the junction held 6 bases outside the gene matches. The CDR3 region has the DNA TGCGCCAGCAGCCAAGTGTCTAGCGGGGGGGCCTCCGGGGAGCTGTTTTTT. This sequence encodes CASSQVSSGGASGELFF.

The CDR3 DNA follows: TGTGCCAGCAGCTTGGGAGGGCCCAGCTCCTACAATGAGCAGTTCTTC. Amino acid sequence: CASSLGGPSSYNEQFF. The chain has TRBV5-4 and TRBJ2-1; D might be TRBD2 (5 bases). Germline V CDR1 and CDR2: SGHNT, YYREEE (reference sequence). V was clipped by 0 bases and J by 0 bases, with 10 bases between them. The CDR3 covers 16 residues.

This rearrangement joins TRBV15 to TRBJ1-1; the D is unclear. From germline, CDR1 is LNHNV and CDR2 YYDKDF (reference sequence). The CDR3 sequence is 15 residues long. Trimming took off 0 bases at V and 1 base at J, with 9 bases between the two ends. DNA for the CDR3: TGTGCCACCAGCAGAGAGCCCTCGGGGAACACTGAAGCTTTCTTT. It specifies CATSREPSGNTEAFF.

This clone was seen a handful of times. The chain combines TRBV5-4 with TRBJ1-1; the D is unclear. The CDR3 runs 15 residues. The V and J ends lost 2 bases and 0 bases respectively, with 11 bases between them. CDR1 is SGHNT and CDR2 is YYREEE in the germline V gene (reference sequence). CDR3 region: CASSFPERVNTEAFF. The CDR3 DNA sequence: TGTGCCAGCAGCTTCCCCGAGCGTGTGAACACTGAAGCTTTCTTT. The variable domain in full, with the rest retrieved from reference TRBV5-4 and TRBJ1-1, is ETGVTQSPTHLIKTRGQQVTLRCSSQSGHNTVSWYQQALGQGPQFIFQYYREEENGRGNFPPRFSGLQFPNYSSELNVNALELDDSALYLCASSFPERVNTEAFFGQGTRLTVV.

This clone showed up just a few times. The chain joins TRBV6-6 to TRBJ2-7, with D possibly being TRBD2 (7 bases). Trimming took 5 bases from V and 2 from J, leaving 16 bases between them. Per germline, CDR1 MNHNY and CDR2 SVGAGI (reference sequence). The CDR3 is made up of 15 amino acids. This CDR3 is CASSPSGGPPYEQYF. In DNA form, the CDR3 reads TGTGCCAGCAGTCCCTCCGGGGGGCCTCCCTACGAGCAGTACTTC.

This clone has just a few counts. The V call is TRBV7-8, the J call TRBJ2-5, with a weak D call TRBD2 (5 bases). V lost 5 bases and J lost 5, with 15 bases in between. CDR1 is SGHVS and CDR2 is FQNEAQ in the germline V gene. The CDR3 extends over 14 amino acids. The CDR3 is CASSPRYSVETQYF. DNA of the CDR3: TGTGCCAGCAGCCCCCGATATAGCGTTGAGACCCAGTACTTC. Drawing the rest from reference TRBV7-8 and TRBJ2-5, the complete variable domain is GAGVSQSPRYKVAKRGQDVALRCDPISGHVSLFWYQQALGQGPEFLTYFQNEAQLDKSGLPSDRFFAERPEGSVSTLKIQRTQQEDSAVYLCASSPRYSVETQYFGPGTRLLVL.

This clone was found a few times. The V call is TRBV18, the J call TRBJ1-2; D gene unclear. This CDR3 has 17 residues. Trimming removed 2 bases from V and 0 bases from J, with 16 bases in between. From germline, CDR1 is KGHSH and CDR2 LQKENI. The CDR3 loop is CASSPKFSTPTNYGYTF. The CDR3, as DNA: TGTGCCAGCTCACCAAAGTTTTCGACACCTACTAACTATGGCTACACCTTC.

This chain uses TRBV5-6 with TRBJ2-3, with D unclear. Germline V gene sequence: CDR1 SGHDT, CDR2 YYEEEE. This CDR3 spans 12 amino acids. Trimming shortened V by 4 bases and J by 8 bases, and 11 bases separated the two germline ends. CDR3 nucleotides: TGTGCCAGCAGCCCCTTCTTCGGTACGCAGTATTTT. Protein product: CASSPFFGTQYF. The entire variable domain, with the rest obtained from reference TRBV5-6 and TRBJ2-3, is as follows: DAGVTQSPTHLIKTRGQQVTLRCSPKSGHDTVSWYQQALGQGPQFIFQYYEEEERQRGNFPDRFSGHQFPNYSSELNVNALLLGDSALYLCASSPFFGTQYFGPGTRLTVL.

This clone was observed a handful of times. The chain uses TRBV14 and TRBJ2-7; 10 bases map to TRBD1. The germline gives CDR1 SGHDN, CDR2 FVKESK. V was pared by 5 bases and J by 5 bases, with 6 bases of the junction left unmatched. There are 14 residues in the CDR3. The CDR3 loop reads CASSKGQGIHEQYF. In DNA, the CDR3 is TGTGCCAGCAGCAAGGGACAGGGGATCCACGAGCAGTACTTC.